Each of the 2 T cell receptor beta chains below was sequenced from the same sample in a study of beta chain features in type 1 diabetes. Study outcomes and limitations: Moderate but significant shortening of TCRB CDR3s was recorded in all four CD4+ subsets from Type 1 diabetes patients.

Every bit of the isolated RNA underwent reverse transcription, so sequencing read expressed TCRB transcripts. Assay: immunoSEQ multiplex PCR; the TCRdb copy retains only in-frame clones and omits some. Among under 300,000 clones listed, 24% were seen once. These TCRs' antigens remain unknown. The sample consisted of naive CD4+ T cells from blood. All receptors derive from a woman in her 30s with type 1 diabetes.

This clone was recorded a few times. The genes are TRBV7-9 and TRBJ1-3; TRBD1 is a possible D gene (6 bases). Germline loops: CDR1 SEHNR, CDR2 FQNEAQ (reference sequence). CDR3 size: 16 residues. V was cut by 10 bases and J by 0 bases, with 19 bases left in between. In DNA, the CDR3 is TGTGCCACCGCTGGGGGGGCCGGGTTCTCTGGAAACACCATATATTTT. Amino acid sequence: CATAGGAGFSGNTIYF. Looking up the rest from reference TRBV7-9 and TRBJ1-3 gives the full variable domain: DTGVSQNPRHKITKRGQNVTFRCDPISEHNRLYWYRQTLGQGPEFLTYFQNEAQLEKSRLLSDRFSAERPKGSFSTLEIQRTEQGDSAMYLCATAGGAGFSGNTIYFGEGSWLTVV.

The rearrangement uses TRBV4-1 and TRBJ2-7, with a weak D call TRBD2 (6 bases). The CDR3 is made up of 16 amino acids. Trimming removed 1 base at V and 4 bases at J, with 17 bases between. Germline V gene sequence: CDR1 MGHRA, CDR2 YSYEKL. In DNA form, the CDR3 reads TGCGCCAGCAGCCAAGGGGCGGGACCCGCTCTTTACGAGCAGTACTTC. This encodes CASSQGAGPALYEQYF.